The present T cell receptor (beta chain) was sequenced within a study of Graves' ophthalmopathy and Graves' hyperthyroidism. About the research overall: By definition, stable hyperthyroidism involved no ophthalmopathy within 18 months of follow-up. Study-level findings and limits: A majority of expanded thyroid clonotypes exceeding 0.001 frequency were likewise present in blood. As the model predicted ophthalmopathy progression, it achieved a sensitivity of around 71% and a specificity of 72% to 80%.

Certain patients, namely those with other autoimmune diseases, uncontrolled infections, pregnancy or lactation, were excluded. Amplifying from RNA transcripts, the study obtained TCR beta CDR3 regions. Second-round multiplex PCR came after first-round RT-PCR with HTBI primers. TCRdb re-called the multiplex PCR reads through MiXCR, storing one row per CDR3 protein. The sample yields 580,000 or so distinct CDR3 sequences, approximately 35% seen once. On this clonotype: Its antigen remains unidentified.

This clonotype was sampled from an adult man with Graves' hyperthyroidism. The sequencing sample was made of peripheral blood or thyroid tissue (not recorded which).

CDR3 loop: CASRTTWSMFF. The CDR3 DNA is TGTGCCAGCAGGACGACATGGTCAATGTTCTTC. The chain joins TRBV2 to TRBJ2-1, with D unresolved. V was shortened by 6 bases and J by 15 bases, with 15 bases between the two germline ends. The CDR3 loop spans 11 amino acids. The V gene's germline CDR1 is SNHLY and CDR2 FYNNEI.